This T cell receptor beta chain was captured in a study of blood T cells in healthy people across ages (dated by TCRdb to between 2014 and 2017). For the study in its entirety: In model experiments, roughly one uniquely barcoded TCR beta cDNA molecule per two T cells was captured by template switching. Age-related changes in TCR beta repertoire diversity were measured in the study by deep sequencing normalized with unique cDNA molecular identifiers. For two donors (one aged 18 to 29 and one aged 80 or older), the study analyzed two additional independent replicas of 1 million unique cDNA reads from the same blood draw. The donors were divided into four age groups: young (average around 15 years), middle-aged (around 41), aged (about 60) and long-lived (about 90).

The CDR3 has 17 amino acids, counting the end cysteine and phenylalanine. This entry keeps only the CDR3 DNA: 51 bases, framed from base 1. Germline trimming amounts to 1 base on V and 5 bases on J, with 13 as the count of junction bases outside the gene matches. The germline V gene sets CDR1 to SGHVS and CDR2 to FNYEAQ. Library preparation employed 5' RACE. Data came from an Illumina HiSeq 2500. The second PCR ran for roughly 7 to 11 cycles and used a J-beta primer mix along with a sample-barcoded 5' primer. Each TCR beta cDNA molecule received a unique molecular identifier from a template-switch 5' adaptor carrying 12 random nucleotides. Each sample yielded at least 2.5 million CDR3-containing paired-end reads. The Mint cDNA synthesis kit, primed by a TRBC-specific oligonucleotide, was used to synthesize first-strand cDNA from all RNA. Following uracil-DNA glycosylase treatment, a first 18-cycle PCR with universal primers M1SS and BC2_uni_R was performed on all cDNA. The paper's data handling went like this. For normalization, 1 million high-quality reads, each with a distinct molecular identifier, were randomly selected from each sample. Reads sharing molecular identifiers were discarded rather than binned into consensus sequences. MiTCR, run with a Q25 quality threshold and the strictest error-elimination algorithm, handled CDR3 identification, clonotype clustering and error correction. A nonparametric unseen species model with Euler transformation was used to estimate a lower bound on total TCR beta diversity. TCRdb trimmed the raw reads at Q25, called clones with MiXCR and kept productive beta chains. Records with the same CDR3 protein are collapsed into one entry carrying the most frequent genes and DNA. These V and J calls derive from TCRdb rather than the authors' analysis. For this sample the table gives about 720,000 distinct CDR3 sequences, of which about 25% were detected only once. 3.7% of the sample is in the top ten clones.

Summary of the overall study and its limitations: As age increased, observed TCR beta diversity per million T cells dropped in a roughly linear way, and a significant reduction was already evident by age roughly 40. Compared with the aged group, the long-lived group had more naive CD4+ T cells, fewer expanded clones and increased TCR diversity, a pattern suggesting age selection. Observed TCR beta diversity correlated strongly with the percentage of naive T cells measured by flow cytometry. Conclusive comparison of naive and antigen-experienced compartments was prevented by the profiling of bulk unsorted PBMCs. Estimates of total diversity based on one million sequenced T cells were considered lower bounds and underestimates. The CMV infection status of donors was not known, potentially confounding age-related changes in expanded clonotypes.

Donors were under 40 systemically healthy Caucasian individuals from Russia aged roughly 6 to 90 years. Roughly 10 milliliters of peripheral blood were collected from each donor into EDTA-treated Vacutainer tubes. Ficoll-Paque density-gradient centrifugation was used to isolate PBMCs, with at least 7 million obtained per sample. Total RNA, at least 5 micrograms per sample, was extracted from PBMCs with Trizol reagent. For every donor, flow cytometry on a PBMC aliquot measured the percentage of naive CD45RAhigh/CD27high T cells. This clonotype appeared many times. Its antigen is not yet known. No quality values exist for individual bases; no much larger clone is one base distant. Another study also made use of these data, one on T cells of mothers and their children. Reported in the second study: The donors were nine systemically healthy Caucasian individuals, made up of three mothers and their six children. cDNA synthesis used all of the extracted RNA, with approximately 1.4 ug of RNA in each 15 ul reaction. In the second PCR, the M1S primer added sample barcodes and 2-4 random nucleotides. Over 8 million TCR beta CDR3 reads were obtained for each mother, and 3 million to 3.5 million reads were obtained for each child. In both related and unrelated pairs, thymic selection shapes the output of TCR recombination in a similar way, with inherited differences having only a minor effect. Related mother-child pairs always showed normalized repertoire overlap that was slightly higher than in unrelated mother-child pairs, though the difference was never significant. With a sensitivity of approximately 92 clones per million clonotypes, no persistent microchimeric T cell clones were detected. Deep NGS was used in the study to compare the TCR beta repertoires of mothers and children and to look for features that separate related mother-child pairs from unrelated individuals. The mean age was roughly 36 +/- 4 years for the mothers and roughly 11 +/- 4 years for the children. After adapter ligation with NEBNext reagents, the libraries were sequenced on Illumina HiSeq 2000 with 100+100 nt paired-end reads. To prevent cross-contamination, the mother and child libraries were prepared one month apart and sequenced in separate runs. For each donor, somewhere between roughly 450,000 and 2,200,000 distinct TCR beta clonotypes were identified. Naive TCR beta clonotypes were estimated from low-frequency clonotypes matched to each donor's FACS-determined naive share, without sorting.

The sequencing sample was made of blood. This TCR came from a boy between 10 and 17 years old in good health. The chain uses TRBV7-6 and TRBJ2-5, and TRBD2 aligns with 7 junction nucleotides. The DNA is TGTGCCAGCAGCTTAGTAGAGAGCGGGGCGGCCCGGGAGACCCAGTACTTC. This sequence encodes CASSLVESGAARETQYF.